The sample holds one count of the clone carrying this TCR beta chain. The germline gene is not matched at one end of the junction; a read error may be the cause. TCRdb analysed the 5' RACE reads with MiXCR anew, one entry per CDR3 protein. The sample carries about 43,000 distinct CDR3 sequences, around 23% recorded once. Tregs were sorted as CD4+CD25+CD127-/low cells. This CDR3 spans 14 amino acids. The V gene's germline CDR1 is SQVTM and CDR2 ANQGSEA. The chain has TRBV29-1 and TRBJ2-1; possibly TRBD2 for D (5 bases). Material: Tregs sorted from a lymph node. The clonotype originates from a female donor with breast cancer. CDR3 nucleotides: TGCAGCGTTGATGATTCCCGAGGGCTTATGGAGCAGCTCTTC. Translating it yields CSVDDSRGLMEQLF.